Shown below are 19 T cell receptor beta chains from a single sample sequenced in a study of T cells after yellow fever vaccination. TCRdb fed the 5' RACE reads into MiXCR, producing one record per CDR3 protein. Among around 310,000 distinct CDR3 sequences, roughly 4.3% were seen once, and the ten largest hold roughly 21%. This specimen consisted of PBMCs, obtained 15 days after the yellow fever booster vaccination. Receptors originate from a man aged 18 to 35 who received the YFV17D yellow fever vaccine.

A few counts support this clonotype. V and J are TRBV9 and TRBJ1-5; maybe TRBD1 (5 bases). Germline assignment: CDR1 SGDLS and CDR2 YYNGEE. The CDR3 totals 14 residues. Between the trimmed V and J ends, which lost 7 bases and 2 bases, there was a span of 13 bases. The CDR3: CASARELGNQPQHF. CDR3 DNA: TGTGCCAGCGCCAGGGAGCTGGGCAATCAGCCCCAGCATTTT.

In its sample, this clonotype was seen many times. This CDR3 is CASSGWGDGPHVSGELFF. The CDR3 bases are TGTGCCAGCAGTGGGTGGGGAGATGGTCCTCATGTGTCCGGGGAGCTGTTTTTT. The chain uses TRBV25-1 and TRBJ2-2; a weak D match, TRBD2 (5 bases). Trimming took 4 bases from V and 6 from J, leaving 24 bases between them. Germline V CDR1 and CDR2: MGHDK, SYGVNS. This CDR3 has 18 residues.

The chain recombines TRBV5-1 with TRBJ2-5; D gene uncertain. The ends were cut back, 4 bases at V and 3 bases at J, with 25 bases in the middle. Germline CDR1 SGHRS, CDR2 YFSETQ. This CDR3 is built from 18 residues. The DNA for the CDR3 is TGCGCCAGCAGCAATCCCGTCCGTCCCCAGAATCTAAAAGAGACCCAGTACTTC. Residues: CASSNPVRPQNLKETQYF.

This clonotype has just a few counts. V is TRBV18 and J is TRBJ1-1; D gene unclear. From germline, CDR1 is KGHSH and CDR2 LQKENI. Between the trimmed V and J ends, which lost 2 bases and 7 bases, there was a span of 8 bases. The CDR3 runs 12 residues. CDR3 sequence: CASSPGRLEAFF. CDR3 sequence (DNA): TGTGCCAGCTCACCAGGCAGGCTTGAAGCTTTCTTT.

This clonotype has ten or more counts. The chain employs TRBV21-1 and TRBJ2-1; the D call of TRBD1 is as the table states it, not checked on the DNA. TRBV21-1 is a recognized pseudogene. This CDR3 has 17 amino acids. CDR3 in amino acids: CASSLPGTSSSYNEQFF. In DNA, the CDR3 is TGTGCCAGCAGCTTACCCGGGACCTCATCTTCCTACAATGAGCAGTTCTTC.

This chain connects TRBV4-3 to TRBJ2-1; D possibly corresponds to TRBD1 (5 bases). Germline CDR1 is LGHNA and CDR2 is YSLEER. Trimming took off 2 bases at V and 10 bases at J, with 18 bases between the two ends. The CDR3 sequence is 15 residues long. DNA of the CDR3: TGCGCCAGCAGCCAAATCTTGGCCGGACAAAAAGAGCAGTTCTTC. Its translation is CASSQILAGQKEQFF.

This clonotype has more than one count but fewer than ten. The chain links TRBV6-1 to TRBJ2-1, with D perhaps TRBD1 (5 bases). The CDR3 length is 14 residues. V was pared by 2 bases and J by 5 bases, with 10 bases between. Germline V gene data show CDR1 as MNHNS and CDR2 as SASEGT. CDR3 bases: TGTGCCAGCAGTGAATTGAGACAGAACAATGAGCAGTTCTTC. This translates into CASSELRQNNEQFF.

A note on this clonotype: Since a much larger clone is just one base distant, this may be a read error. The chain carries TRBV11-2 and TRBJ2-5, with D possibly being TRBD2 (6 bases). CDR3 length: 15 residues. Germline CDR1 and CDR2: SGHAT and FQNNGV. CDR3 residues: CAGSLDRDYQETQYF. Here the CDR3 DNA reads TGTGCCGGCAGCTTAGATCGGGACTACCAAGAGACCCAGTACTTC.

This clonotype was counted a few times. The CDR3 region has the DNA TGTGCCAGCAGCTTAAGCCCTGGACAGGGCCGTCACTCCTACGAGCAGTACTTC. Its protein product is CASSLSPGQGRHSYEQYF. J is TRBJ2-7 and V is TRBV7-9; 8 bases map to TRBD1. The CDR3 loop spans 18 amino acids. Germline V gene lookup returns CDR1 SEHNR and CDR2 FQNEAQ (reference sequence). The V gene end was trimmed by 2 bases and the J gene end by 0 bases; junction bases not matched to a gene: 12.

There are many counts of this clonotype. The rearrangement links TRBV12-3 or TRBV12-4 to TRBJ1-4, with 8 bases lining up with TRBD1. V was pared by 7 bases and J by 7 bases, with 11 bases of the junction left unmatched. The CDR3 runs to 15 residues. Here the CDR3 reads CASIHQGAGSEKLFF. The CDR3 DNA reads as TGTGCCAGCATCCACCAGGGGGCGGGTAGTGAAAAACTGTTTTTT.

This clonotype occurred many times. This sequence joins TRBV28 and TRBJ2-3, with 11 bases fitting TRBD2. J gave up 3 bases and V 1 base, and 3 bases lay outside the gene matches. Germline loops: CDR1 MDHEN, CDR2 SYDVKM. The CDR3 totals 16 residues. CDR3: CASSLLAGGQTDTQYF. CDR3 nucleotides: TGTGCCAGCAGTTTATTAGCGGGGGGGCAGACAGATACGCAGTATTTT.

This clonotype was seen many times. V gene TRBV7-2 combines with J gene TRBJ1-6; 9 positions match TRBD1. The CDR3 loop spans 14 amino acids. V lost 4 bases and J lost 12; bases outside the gene matches: 7. Germline loops: CDR1 SGHTA, CDR2 FQGNSA. The CDR3 nucleotides are TGTGCCAGCAGCTCCGGGACAGGGCAACGACCCCTCCACTTT. Protein: CASSSGTGQRPLHF.

The chain couples TRBV19 to TRBJ2-2; a possible D gene is TRBD2 (6 bases). The CDR3 is made up of 16 amino acids. CDR1 is LNHDA and CDR2 is SQIVND in the germline V gene (reference sequence). The germline V and J ends were trimmed by 6 bases and 6 bases, with 20 bases remaining between them. CDR3 sequence reads: CASSPLGQGGAGELFF. CDR3 DNA: TGTGCCAGTAGCCCCCTTGGGCAGGGAGGAGCCGGGGAGCTGTTTTTT.

This clonotype was counted at least ten times. The rearrangement joins TRBV20-1 to TRBJ2-4, with 12 bases matching TRBD2. With V trimmed by 6 bases and J by 7 bases, 10 bases remained unmatched. The CDR3 consists of 15 residues. The germline V gene encodes CDR1 DFQATT and CDR2 SNEGSKA (reference sequence). Here the CDR3 reads CSALAGGPGGNIQYF. The CDR3 nucleotides are TGCAGTGCCCTAGCGGGGGGGCCTGGGGGGAACATTCAGTACTTC.

This chain joins TRBV4-3 and TRBJ2-2; 11 bases match TRBD2. After removal of 1 base from V and 4 bases from J, the junction contained 8 bases not matched to a gene. The CDR3 length is 18 residues. Per germline, CDR1 LGHNA and CDR2 YSLEER. Written as DNA, the CDR3 is TGCGCCAGCAGCCAAGGCCCGGGACTAGCGGCTGGCACCGGGGAGCTGTTTTTT. It codes for CASSQGPGLAAGTGELFF.

The J gene is TRBJ2-5, the V gene TRBV3-1; no firm D call. CDR3 length equals 15 residues. Per germline, CDR1 LGHDT and CDR2 YNNKEL (reference sequence). Trimming took off 0 bases at V and 1 base at J, with 9 bases between the two ends. CDR3 nucleotides: TGTGCCAGCAGCCAAGATTGGGCCACCCAAGAGACCCAGTACTTC. Protein: CASSQDWATQETQYF.

This clonotype was found many times. This chain connects TRBV4-3 to TRBJ2-3; the D gene is possibly TRBD2 (6 bases). Germline CDR1 LGHNA, CDR2 YSLEER. The CDR3 has 13 residues. The V and J ends lost 6 bases and 4 bases respectively, with 11 bases between them. DNA of the CDR3: TGCGCCAGCAGGAAGAGCGGGTCAGATACGCAGTATTTT. It is translated as CASRKSGSDTQYF.

There are many counts of this clonotype. The chain has TRBV2 and TRBJ2-2; TRBD1 is a possible D gene (5 bases). CDR1 SNHLY and CDR2 FYNNEI come from the germline V gene. This CDR3 contains 13 residues. V lost 6 bases to trimming and J lost 4 bases, with 9 bases between them. The CDR3 sequence is CASRAGFTGELFF. The CDR3 DNA reads TGTGCCAGCAGGGCAGGGTTCACCGGGGAGCTGTTTTTT.

This clonotype was found many times. The chain recombines TRBV7-9 with TRBJ1-6; 10 bases are a match to TRBD1. The CDR3 loop spans 14 amino acids. The germline gives CDR1 SEHNR, CDR2 FQNEAQ (reference sequence). V dropped 5 bases and J dropped 12; count of bases not matched to a gene: 7. The CDR3 sequence is CASSPGTGEVPLHF. The CDR3 nucleotides are TGTGCCAGCAGCCCCGGGACAGGGGAGGTACCCCTCCACTTT. Full variable domain (missing parts from reference TRBV7-9 and TRBJ1-6): DTGVSQNPRHKITKRGQNVTFRCDPISEHNRLYWYRQTLGQGPEFLTYFQNEAQLEKSRLLSDRFSAERPKGSFSTLEIQRTEQGDSAMYLCASSPGTGEVPLHFGNGTRLTVT.